These T cell receptor beta chains were read from a single sample in a study of patients and donors after allogeneic stem cell transplantation. TCRdb independently ran MiXCR on the RT-PCR reads; one entry per CDR3 protein. Among roughly 200,000 distinct CDR3 sequences listed, 35% to 45% were seen once. The sequencing input was blood, either unsorted or a sorted T cell fraction (not recorded which). These receptors all stem from a human donor who was either an allogeneic HSCT recipient or a stem cell or donor lymphocyte infusion donor (not recorded which). It is not recorded whose cells these are; they may come from a transplant donor. Both conserved end residues are part of each CDR3. Each record gives: V gene, J gene, D gene, clone size, CDR3 protein, CDR3 DNA. A D gene is named only where the DNA matches it firmly. Size is omitted from some rows. Given values are once, few, many or a class for expanded clones.

>TRBV12-3/TRBV12-4|TRBJ2-3|TRBD2|-
CASSSSSGGDTDTQYF
TGTGCCAGCAGTTCCAGCAGCGGGGGGGACACAGATACGCAGTATTTT
>TRBV7-9|TRBJ1-4|-|many
CASSLTGNEKLFF
TGTGCCAGCAGCCTCACAGGGAATGAAAAACTGTTTTTT
>TRBV7-2|TRBJ1-2|TRBD1|few
CASRPPGQGYGYTF
TGTGCCAGCAGACCCCCGGGACAGGGGTATGGCTACACCTTC
>TRBV12-3/TRBV12-4|TRBJ1-1|-|few
CASHYRDTPIGAFF
TGTGCCAGTCACTACCGGGACACCCCAATTGGGGCTTTCTTT
>TRBV28|TRBJ1-4|-|-
CASSPPGGSNEKLFF
TGTGCCAGCAGTCCGCCGGGCGGCTCCAATGAAAAACTGTTTTTT
>TRBV20-1|TRBJ1-6|-|-
CSARDWSRDNSPLHF
TGCAGTGCTAGAGATTGGTCGAGAGATAATTCACCCCTCCACTTT
>TRBV12-3/TRBV12-4|TRBJ1-2|-|few
CASNGYTF
TGTGCCAGCAATGGCTACACCTTC
>TRBV27|TRBJ1-6|-|-
CASSSIQQGNSPLHF
TGTGCCAGCAGTTCCATTCAACAGGGTAATTCACCCCTCCACTTT
>TRBV29-1|TRBJ1-2|-|few
CSVGGISGYTF
TGCAGCGTTGGAGGGATAAGTGGCTACACCTTC
>TRBV4-1|TRBJ1-6|TRBD1|few
CASSQLGTGSLTLHF
TGCGCCAGCAGCCAGCTAGGGACAGGGTCGCTGACCCTCCACTTT
>TRBV12-3/TRBV12-4|TRBJ2-2|TRBD2|-
CASKLAGVSNTGELFF
TGTGCCAGCAAATTAGCGGGGGTTTCGAACACCGGGGAGCTGTTTTTT
>TRBV6-5|TRBJ2-5|-|-
CASSYLLGGRETQYF
TGTGCCAGCAGTTACCTTCTCGGGGGAAGAGAGACCCAGTACTTC
>TRBV12-3/TRBV12-4|TRBJ1-5|-|-
CASSLRGLTNQPQHF
TGTGCCAGCAGTCTCCGGGGCCTAACAAATCAGCCCCAGCATTTT
>TRBV29-1|TRBJ2-2|-|-
CSAGRPQAGELFF
TGCAGCGCGGGACGTCCCCAAGCCGGGGAGCTGTTTTTT
>TRBV27|TRBJ1-5|TRBD1|-
CASSETGRYSNQPQHF
TGTGCCAGCAGTGAGACAGGGAGGTATAGCAATCAGCCCCAGCATTTT
>TRBV20-1|TRBJ1-1|-|-
CSARGGRGGEAFF
TGCAGTGCTAGAGGAGGCAGGGGAGGCGAAGCTTTCTTT
>TRBV12-3/TRBV12-4|TRBJ2-1|TRBD2|-
CASSLWPSGGPKQFF
TGTGCCAGCAGTTTATGGCCTAGCGGGGGCCCTAAACAGTTCTTC
>TRBV12-3/TRBV12-4|TRBJ1-6|-|few
CASSLRGILHF
TGTGCCAGCAGTTTAAGGGGAATCCTCCACTTT
>TRBV3-1|TRBJ2-3|-|-
CASSQDNVFTDTQYF
TGTGCCAGCAGCCAAGATAATGTCTTCACAGATACGCAGTATTTT
>TRBV20-1|TRBJ1-6|-|few
CSARDGRVSYNSPLHF
TGCAGTGCTAGAGATGGAAGGGTCTCCTATAATTCACCCCTCCACTTT
>TRBV4-3|TRBJ1-1|-|few
CASSQGSGRTEAFF
TGCGCCAGCAGCCAAGGGTCCGGGCGCACTGAAGCTTTCTTT
>TRBV28|TRBJ2-1|TRBD2|few
CASSLWAGGRNEQFF
TGTGCCAGCAGTTTATGGGCGGGGGGGAGGAATGAGCAGTTCTTC
>TRBV4-1|TRBJ1-4|TRBD1|-
CASSPPDRGDHEKLFF
TGCGCCAGCAGCCCCCCGGACAGGGGTGATCACGAAAAACTGTTTTTT
>TRBV6-2/TRBV6-3|TRBJ1-4|-|-
CASSSGPATNEKLFF
TGTGCCAGCAGTTCCGGGCCTGCAACTAATGAAAAACTGTTTTTT
>TRBV20-1|TRBJ1-1|-|few
CSAPTENTEAFF
TGCAGTGCCCCGACAGAGAACACTGAAGCTTTCTTT
>TRBV7-2|TRBJ1-1|-|once
CASSPPGWNTEAFF
TGTGCCAGCAGCCCCCCGGGTTGGAACACTGAAGCTTTCTTT
>TRBV18|TRBJ2-5|-|-
CASSPGPIQETQYF
TGTGCCAGCTCACCAGGGCCGATCCAAGAGACCCAGTACTTC
>TRBV10-3|TRBJ2-7|-|-
CAISFRDEQYF
TGTGCCATCAGTTTCAGGGACGAGCAGTACTTC
>TRBV3-1|TRBJ2-1|-|-
CASSQEVGVDEQFF
TGTGCCAGCAGCCAAGAGGTAGGGGTAGATGAGCAGTTCTTC
>TRBV24-1|TRBJ2-1|TRBD1|-
CATSDRPGQGNFNEQFF
TGTGCCACCAGTGACCGCCCCGGACAGGGGAACTTCAATGAGCAGTTCTTC
>TRBV4-3|TRBJ2-7|-|-
CASSQTDGTYEQYF
TGCGCCAGCAGCCAAACGGACGGGACCTACGAGCAGTACTTC
>TRBV5-1|TRBJ1-1|-|few
CASRLTGLRSTEAFF
TGCGCCAGCAGGTTGACAGGACTTCGGAGCACTGAAGCTTTCTTT
>TRBV28|TRBJ1-6|TRBD1|-
CASKIPGQGTPLHF
TGTGCCAGCAAGATTCCGGGACAGGGGACACCCCTCCACTTT
>TRBV6-5|TRBJ1-5|-|-
CASSDPGANQPQHF
TGTGCCAGCAGTGACCCCGGCGCCAATCAGCCCCAGCATTTT
>TRBV12-3/TRBV12-4|TRBJ1-2|TRBD1|few
CASSPQGTYGYTF
TGTGCCAGCAGTCCACAGGGGACCTATGGCTACACCTTC
>TRBV14|TRBJ1-4|TRBD1|-
CASIADRGREGEKLFF
TGTGCCAGCATCGCGGACAGGGGGCGAGAGGGGGAAAAACTGTTTTTT
>TRBV27|TRBJ1-6|TRBD1|few
CASSSWTGSNSPLHF
TGTGCCAGCAGTTCTTGGACAGGGAGCAATTCACCCCTCCACTTT
>TRBV27|TRBJ2-1|-|-
CASSTRNQGFDEQFF
TGTGCCAGCAGTACACGGAATCAGGGTTTCGATGAGCAGTTCTTC